What follows are 30 T cell receptor beta chains derived from one specimen sequenced in a study of blood T cell repertoires in COVID-19. Profiled with immunoSEQ multiplex PCR; TCRdb holds only in-frame clones, not every one. The sample lists about 81,000 clones, over 65% occurring once. Sequencing was done on a sample of peripheral blood. These receptors were collected from a woman between 65 and 79 years old with acute or convalescent COVID-19.

This rearrangement joins TRBV3-1 (or the pseudogene TRBV3-2) to TRBJ2-7; 8 bases are shared with TRBD2. Germline assignment: CDR1 LGHDT and CDR2 YNNKEL (reference sequence). After removal of 0 bases from V and 2 bases from J, the junction contained 24 bases not matched to a gene. This CDR3 spans 22 amino acids. The CDR3 protein is CASSQDRDQWPSGSPPAYEQYV. CDR3 nucleotide sequence: TGTGCCAGCAGCCAAGATCGCGATCAGTGGCCGAGCGGGAGTCCCCCCGCCTACGAGCAGTACGTC.

This chain joins TRBV5-1 and TRBJ2-5; D is possibly TRBD2 (6 bases). The CDR3 totals 16 residues. CDR1 SGHRS and CDR2 YFSETQ come from the germline V gene. V was trimmed by 3 bases and J by 5 bases, leaving 20 bases between them. CDR3 coding DNA: TGCGCCAGCAGCTCGGATTTAGGTCGGGAGCGGGAGACCCAGTACTTC. Amino acids: CASSSDLGRERETQYF.

The chain uses TRBV18 and TRBJ2-1; a possible D gene is TRBD1 (5 bases). The CDR3 covers 11 residues. Germline V gene lookup returns CDR1 KGHSH and CDR2 LQKENI. V was cut by 3 bases and J by 10 bases, with 7 bases left in between. In DNA, the CDR3 is TGTGCCAGCTCACCGGCAGGGGAGCAGTTCTTC. Its protein product is CASSPAGEQFF.

V is TRBV18 and J is TRBJ1-1; no clear D gene. CDR1 and CDR2 from the germline V gene are KGHSH and LQKENI. The CDR3 contains 15 residues. The V gene lost 4 bases and the J gene lost 4 bases, with 16 bases spanning the gap. For the CDR3, the DNA is TGTGCCAGCTCACTGACTGCGGGGTCCACCACTGAAGCTTTCTTT. Translated: CASSLTAGSTTEAFF.

This clone has only a few counts. V and J are TRBV19 and TRBJ2-7, with 9 bases lining up with TRBD1. CDR3 length equals 11 residues. The junction had 3 bases not matched to a gene; V was cut back by 9 bases and J by 6 bases. Germline V gene data show CDR1 as LNHDA and CDR2 as SQIVND (reference sequence). The CDR3 bases are TGTGCCAGGGGACAGGGAGGCGAGCAGTACGTC. Its protein is CARGQGGEQYV.

This clone was found a few times. The chain combines TRBV24-1 with TRBJ2-5; TRBD1 matches 10 bases. The germline V gene encodes CDR1 KGHDR and CDR2 SFDVKD. V trimming: 4 bases; J trimming: 5 bases; junction bases outside the gene matches: 3. This CDR3 is 14 amino acids long. The CDR3 region has the DNA TGTGCCACCAGTGAGGCGGGACAGGGGGAGACCCAGTACTTC. Protein: CATSEAGQGETQYF.

The chain has TRBV7-9 and TRBJ1-2; D gene uncertain. Germline assignment: CDR1 SEHNR and CDR2 FQNEAQ (reference sequence). V lost 0 bases, J lost 4 bases, and 12 bases lay in between. The CDR3 is made up of 15 amino acids. CDR3: CASSLAVEGLYGYTF. DNA of the CDR3: TGTGCCAGCAGCTTAGCGGTAGAGGGCCTCTATGGCTACACCTTC.

The gene calls are TRBV11-2 and TRBJ2-5, with 8 bases aligning to TRBD1. V shed 5 bases, J shed 1 base, and the junction held 9 bases outside the gene matches. CDR1 is SGHAT and CDR2 is FQNNGV in the germline V gene. This CDR3 is 16 amino acids long. DNA of the CDR3: TGTGCCAGCAGCCACGACCTAGACAGGGGCCAAGAGACCCAGTACTTC. The encoded protein is CASSHDLDRGQETQYF.

The CDR3 DNA is TGTGCCAGCAGTTTAGCGGGAGATCAAGAGACCCAGTACTTC. Protein product: CASSLAGDQETQYF. The chain employs TRBV27 and TRBJ2-5; TRBD2 agrees at 7 bases. CDR1 is MNHEY, CDR2 SMNVEV, per germline (reference sequence). The CDR3 spans 14 residues. Trimming at V came to 2 bases and at J to 2 bases, leaving 2 bases not matched to a gene.

The J gene is TRBJ2-1, the V gene TRBV7-2; TRBD2 is a possible D gene (6 bases). V was cut by 5 bases and J by 9 bases, with 17 bases left in between. The germline gives CDR1 SGHTA, CDR2 FQGNSA. CDR3 length: 14 amino acids. CDR3 region: CASSPAGGHSEQFF. Here the CDR3 DNA reads TGTGCCAGCAGCCCGGCCGGGGGTCACAGTGAGCAGTTCTTC.

In its sample, this clone ranks as medium-sized. V usage is TRBV6-6 and J usage is TRBJ1-2; 11 bases agree with TRBD1. The germline V gene has CDR1 MNHNY and CDR2 SVGAGI (reference sequence). The CDR3 covers 14 residues. After removal of 7 bases from V and 7 bases from J, the junction contained 8 bases not matched to a gene. In DNA, the CDR3 is TGTGCCAGCATCGGACAGGGGGCCTCGGCTGGCTACACCTTC. It is translated as CASIGQGASAGYTF.

V is TRBV19 and J is TRBJ1-4; TRBD1 agrees at 7 bases. This CDR3 is 16 amino acids long. Trimming removed 4 bases from V and 1 base from J; junction bases left unmatched: 6. Germline CDR1 is LNHDA and CDR2 is SQIVND (reference sequence). CDR3 region: CASSSGQAITNEKLFF. The CDR3 region has the DNA TGTGCCAGTAGTAGCGGACAGGCAATAACTAATGAAAAACTGTTTTTT.

The rearrangement joins TRBV5-6 to TRBJ1-1, with a possible D match to TRBD1 (5 bases). V was shortened by 4 bases and J by 1 base, with 14 bases between the two germline ends. There are 15 residues in the CDR3. Per germline, CDR1 SGHDT and CDR2 YYEEEE. The CDR3 DNA sequence: TGTGCCAGCAGCGGAGCGGGACTCAGGAACACTGAAGCTTTCTTT. Residues: CASSGAGLRNTEAFF.

The gene calls are TRBV5-1 and TRBJ2-3; no reliable D call. Germline V lookup: CDR1 SGHRS, CDR2 YFSETQ. CDR3 size: 13 residues. V lost 3 bases to trimming and J lost 3 bases, with 8 bases between them. The CDR3 region is CASSSLITDTQYF. CDR3 coding DNA: TGCGCCAGCAGCTCCCTAATAACAGATACGCAGTATTTT.

The chain links TRBV5-1 to TRBJ2-2; tentative D call: TRBD1 (5 bases). The CDR3 is 15 amino acids. Germline CDR1 SGHRS, CDR2 YFSETQ. The V and J ends lost 1 base and 1 base respectively, with 8 bases between them. The CDR3 nucleotides are TGCGCCAGCAGCTTGATAGGGGTGAACACCGGGGAGCTGTTTTTT. Translated: CASSLIGVNTGELFF.

The CDR3 DNA is TGTGCCAGCAGTTTCTGGCGGGGGGGCTCCGGGGAGCTGTTTTTT. The encoded protein is CASSFWRGGSGELFF. The chain links TRBV27 to TRBJ2-2; 9 bases map to TRBD2. Germline V gene lookup returns CDR1 MNHEY and CDR2 SMNVEV (reference sequence). The CDR3 consists of 15 residues. Unmatched junction bases numbered 5, after V lost 3 bases and J lost 6 bases.

The rearrangement joins TRBV19 to TRBJ2-6; 9 bases match TRBD1. The CDR3 loop spans 15 amino acids. Germline assignment: CDR1 LNHDA and CDR2 SQIVND (reference sequence). Trimming removed 9 bases from V and 0 bases from J; junction bases left unmatched: 3. The CDR3 DNA follows: TGTGCCAGGGAGACAGGGGGCTCTGGGGCCAACGTCCTGACTTTC. It encodes CARETGGSGANVLTF. The variable domain in full, with the rest retrieved from reference TRBV19 and TRBJ2-6, is DGGITQSPKYLFRKEGQNVTLSCEQNLNHDAMYWYRQDPGQGLRLIYYSQIVNDFQKGDIAEGYSVSREKKESFPLTVTSAQKNPTAFYLCARETGGSGANVLTFGAGSRLTVL.

The chain employs TRBV7-9 and TRBJ1-5; TRBD1 matches at 9 bases. The junction had 9 bases not matched to a gene; V was cut back by 5 bases and J by 4 bases. This CDR3 spans 16 amino acids. Germline V gives CDR1 SEHNR, CDR2 FQNEAQ (reference sequence). The CDR3 protein is CASSPKGTGRNQPQHF. The CDR3, as DNA: TGTGCCAGCAGCCCAAAAGGGACAGGGCGTAATCAGCCCCAGCATTTT.

This sequence joins TRBV28 and TRBJ1-2; D gene ambiguous. V was shortened by 7 bases and J by 1 base, with 10 bases between the two germline ends. In germline, CDR1 is MDHEN, CDR2 SYDVKM. The CDR3 totals 13 residues. This CDR3 reads CASTIPNNYGYTF. In DNA, the CDR3 is TGTGCCAGCACCATCCCCAATAACTATGGCTACACCTTC.

This chain links TRBV12-3 or TRBV12-4 with TRBJ1-2; 7 nucleotides align to TRBD1. This CDR3 comprises 13 residues. The V segment lost 4 bases and the J segment 5 bases; nucleotides outside the gene matches: 4. CDR3 DNA: TGTGCCAGCAGTTGGGGCAGGGGGTATGGCTACACCTTC. Translated, it gives CASSWGRGYGYTF.

This clone has just one count. Other DNA sequences in the same sample also yield this CDR3. V usage is TRBV6-5 and J usage is TRBJ1-5; 9 bases line up with TRBD1. The CDR3 has 14 residues. The ends lost 6 bases at V and 4 bases at J; junction bases unmatched: 4. From germline, CDR1 is MNHEY and CDR2 SVGAGI. The CDR3 here is CASRTGTGNQPQHF. CDR3 in DNA: TGTGCCAGCAGAACAGGGACAGGGAATCAGCCCCAGCATTTT.

This clone was detected a few times. The chain employs TRBV27 and TRBJ2-4; 10 bases are shared with TRBD1. The germline CDR1 and CDR2 sequences are MNHEY and SMNVEV (reference sequence). V was pared by 6 bases and J by 0 bases, with 17 bases of the junction left unmatched. The CDR3 is 20 amino acids. CDR3 nucleotide sequence: TGTGCCAGCAGCTTTGCCTGGGGACAGGGGTCGGCTTTAGCCAAAAACATTCAGTACTTC. Protein product: CASSFAWGQGSALAKNIQYF.

This clone occurred a few times. The chain has TRBV5-1 and TRBJ1-2; D call uncertain. The germline V gene encodes CDR1 SGHRS and CDR2 YFSETQ. The CDR3 is 10 amino acids. V gave up 7 bases and J gave up 8 bases, with 9 bases separating them. The CDR3 sequence: CASYSFGYTF. The CDR3 bases are TGCGCCAGCTACAGTTTCGGCTACACCTTC.

This clone is a singleton in its sample. V gene TRBV18 combines with J gene TRBJ1-2; D uncertain. Trimming stripped 2 bases from V and 7 bases from J, with 11 bases between. The CDR3 is 13 amino acids. Germline V gives CDR1 KGHSH, CDR2 LQKENI. This CDR3 is CASSPMEVPGYTF. In DNA form, the CDR3 reads TGTGCCAGCTCACCAATGGAGGTCCCTGGCTACACCTTC. The full variable domain, with the rest looked up from reference TRBV18 and TRBJ1-2, is NAGVMQNPRHLVRRRGQEARLRCSPMKGHSHVYWYRQLPEEGLKFMVYLQKENIIDESGMPKERFSAEFPKEGPSILRIQQVVRGDSAAYFCASSPMEVPGYTFGSGTRLTVV.

The V gene is TRBV7-9, the J gene TRBJ2-5, with TRBD2 matching over 11 bases. The junction had 8 bases not matched to a gene; V was cut back by 5 bases and J by 6 bases. Per germline, CDR1 SEHNR and CDR2 FQNEAQ (reference sequence). The CDR3 consists of 15 residues. The DNA for the CDR3 is TGTGCCAGCAGCGCCACTAGCGGGAGTATGCAGACCCAGTACTTC. This encodes CASSATSGSMQTQYF.

The V call is TRBV5-1, the J call TRBJ1-2; D is ambiguous. Trimming took 0 bases from V and 4 from J, leaving 10 bases between them. This CDR3 has 14 amino acids. The germline V gene has CDR1 SGHRS and CDR2 YFSETQ. CDR3 region: CASSLEVRGYGYTF. In nucleotides, the CDR3 is TGCGCCAGCAGCTTGGAGGTGAGAGGCTATGGCTACACCTTC.

This clone came up once. The rearrangement joins TRBV6-5 to TRBJ1-1; possibly TRBD1 for D (5 bases). V lost 8 bases to trimming and J lost 5 bases, with 21 bases between them. Germline CDR1 and CDR2: MNHEY and SVGAGI. The CDR3 is 15 amino acids. The CDR3 DNA is TGTGCCAGCCCATACCCAGGGCGGGAGGGTACTGAAGCTTTCTTT. Translation: CASPYPGREGTEAFF.

The V and J genes are TRBV3-1 (or the pseudogene TRBV3-2) and TRBJ2-2, with D perhaps TRBD1 (5 bases). Trimming removed 6 bases at V and 6 bases at J, with 11 bases between. Per the germline V gene, CDR1 is LGHDT and CDR2 is YNNKEL (reference sequence). The CDR3 is 13 amino acids. The CDR3 DNA follows: TGTGCCAGCAGTATTGCAGGGCCCGGGGAGCTGTTTTTT. This gives the protein CASSIAGPGELFF.

In its sample, this clone was seen a few times. The genes are TRBV6-5 and TRBJ1-1, with 7 bases that match TRBD1. This CDR3 is built from 14 residues. V was pared by 6 bases and J by 3 bases, with 7 bases of the junction left unmatched. Per the germline V gene, CDR1 is MNHEY and CDR2 is SVGAGI. Here the CDR3 reads CASSRGGWDTEAFF. The CDR3 nucleotides are TGTGCCAGCAGCCGAGGGGGCTGGGACACTGAAGCTTTCTTT.

This clone was seen a handful of times. The V and J genes are TRBV27 and TRBJ1-5; 9 positions agree with TRBD1. Trimming took 4 bases from V and 3 from J; bases not matched to a gene: 10. The CDR3 totals 17 residues. Germline V gene data show CDR1 as MNHEY and CDR2 as SMNVEV (reference sequence). The CDR3 region has the DNA TGTGCCAGCAGTTCCTATGGGACAGGGAAGCTCAATCAGCCCCAGCATTTT. This codes for CASSSYGTGKLNQPQHF.